This TCR beta chain was sequenced for a study of T cells in localized non-small cell lung cancer (dated by TCRdb to the early 2020s). About the study as a whole: Comparing tumors with uninvolved tumor-adjacent lungs, the study looked at the T cell repertoires of hundreds of patients with early-stage NSCLC. All 240 or so NSCLC patients in the cohort were treatment-naive and had localized lung tumors that were resected. The mean age of the NSCLC patients was under 70 years, with roughly 120 men and 85 to 110 women. What the study reported, not specific to this receptor: Longer overall survival was associated with higher blood T cell density, whereas shorter survival was associated with higher adjacent-lung clonality. Since the design was exploratory, TCR variables were selected using unadjusted p-values with no false-discovery rate correction. Uninvolved tumor-adjacent lung showed the highest T cell clonality, higher than tumor, which suggests more focused antigenic responses in the uninvolved tumor-adjacent lung. Multi-region tumor sequencing was not performed, so intratumor heterogeneity could not be excluded. A median of roughly 60 of the top 100 tumor clones turned up in the paired uninvolved adjacent lung, and under 30 of those clones also ranked among the top 100 of that same adjacent lung.

In this sample, this clone turned up once. Its antigen remains unidentified. Per-base quality was not reported, and no clone a single base away is much larger than it. TCR beta CDR3 regions were sequenced from DNA using the immunoSEQ Assay. From the authors' description of their analysis: To compute T cell density, TCR beta template counts were normalized to usable DNA, which was estimated by amplifying housekeeping genes. Richness was estimated with the preseqR package, extrapolating to 400,000 templates for PBMC samples and 120,000 templates for tissue samples. Clonality was calculated as one minus Pielou's evenness. Tissue-enriched TCRs were identified by differential abundance testing using productive amino-acid clonotypes, minimum total count 5 and alpha 0.1. The Jaccard Index and the Morisita Overlap Index were used to measure how much the repertoires overlapped between compartments. TCR beta CDR3s were clustered by GLIPH together with public tetramer-defined viral CDR3s, and at least three viral sequences plus V-gene enrichment were required for viral motifs. TCRdb holds this immuneACCESS table with in-frame rearrangements only. Some clones are missing; in checked studies, unresolved V genes explain under half, and the rest has no known cause. D and trimming were read from the DNA, whereas the V and J calls and clone size are those reported in that table. Present in this sample are 70,000 to 95,000 clones, approximately 91% of which were seen just once. Approximately 4% of the sample rests with the top ten.

CDR1 LNHDA and CDR2 SQIVND are derived from the germline V gene (reference sequence). V is pared back by 5 bases and J by 2 bases, with 13 bases lying between the germline termini. The CDR3 starts with the cysteine, ends with the phenylalanine, and has 14 residues. Just CDR3 DNA is preserved here, 42 bases in frame from base 1. At diagnosis, peripheral blood, uninvolved tumor-adjacent lung and tumor were collected and were preserved as a mix of fresh-frozen and FFPE material. Blood samples were analyzed as peripheral blood mononuclear cells for TCR repertoire profiling. This clonotype was obtained from a woman between 35 and 70 years old with stage II squamous cell lung carcinoma. The sequence joins TRBV19 to TRBJ2-7; the D gene cannot be named for sure. The source was PBMCs, collected before any cancer treatment. The DNA is as follows: TGTGCCAGTAGTGGCCAGCCAAGTCCCTACGAGCAGTACTTC. Its translation reads: CASSGQPSPYEQYF.